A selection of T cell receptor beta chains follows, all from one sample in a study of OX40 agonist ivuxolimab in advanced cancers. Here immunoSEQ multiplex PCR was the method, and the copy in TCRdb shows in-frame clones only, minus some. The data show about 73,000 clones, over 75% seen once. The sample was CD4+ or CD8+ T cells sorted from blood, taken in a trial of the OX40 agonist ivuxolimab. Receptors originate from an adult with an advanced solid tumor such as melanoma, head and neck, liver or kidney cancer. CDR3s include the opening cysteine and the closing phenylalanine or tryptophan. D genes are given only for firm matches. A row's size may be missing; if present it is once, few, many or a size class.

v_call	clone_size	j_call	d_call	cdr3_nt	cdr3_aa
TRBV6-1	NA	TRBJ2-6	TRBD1	TGTGCCAGCAGGAGGGACAGGGTTGGGGCCAACGTCCTGACTTTC	CASRRDRVGANVLTF
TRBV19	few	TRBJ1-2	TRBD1	TGTGCCAGTAGTGCCCGGGACAGGGGGCACACCTTC	CASSARDRGHTF
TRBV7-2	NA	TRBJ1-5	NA	TGTGCCAGCAGCTTATGGGGGCGCAATCAGCCCCAGCATTTT	CASSLWGRNQPQHF
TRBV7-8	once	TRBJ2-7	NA	TGTGCCAGCAGCTTAGGCCCCGGGAGAGGGGGTTACGAGCAGTACTTC	CASSLGPGRGGYEQYF
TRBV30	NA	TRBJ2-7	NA	TGTGCCTGGAGTTGGGGGCAAGGCTACTACGAGCAGTACTTC	CAWSWGQGYYEQYF
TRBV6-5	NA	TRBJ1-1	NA	TGTGCCAGCAGCCAGACCAAGGGCCCAGCTTTCTTT	CASSQTKGPAFF
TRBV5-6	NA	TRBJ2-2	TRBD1	TGTGCCAGCAGACACGACAGGGGTTACACCGGGGAGCTGTTTTTT	CASRHDRGYTGELFF
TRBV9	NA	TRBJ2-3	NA	TGTGCCAGCAGCGCGCCCGGAATTCATGAGGATACGCAGTATTTT	CASSAPGIHEDTQYF
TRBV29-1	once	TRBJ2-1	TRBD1	TGCAGCGTTACCCGAGATTCAACCGGGACAGGGTCGGGGAATGAGCAGTTCTTC	CSVTRDSTGTGSGNEQFF
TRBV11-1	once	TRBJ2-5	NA	TGTGCCAGCAGCCCCTCGCGGGGGATCGGACAGGAGGAGACCCAGTACTTC	CASSPSRGIGQEETQYF
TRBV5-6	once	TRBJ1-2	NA	TGTGCCAGCAGCTTGCCAGGGAGGGGCTACACCTTC	CASSLPGRGYTF
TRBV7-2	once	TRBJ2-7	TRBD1	TGTGCCAGCAGCGACCGGGACAGATACGAGCAGTACTTC	CASSDRDRYEQYF
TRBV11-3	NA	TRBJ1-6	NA	TGTGCCAGCAGCTTAGAGACATCCAACTGGAATTCACCCCTCCACTTT	CASSLETSNWNSPLHF